This paragraph reports one T cell receptor (beta chain). What it binds is not known. The test was conducted at deep level. TCRdb's table, derived via immunoSEQ multiplex PCR, lists solely in-frame clones and lacks some. The data contain about 2,100,000 clones, approximately 94% of them singletons. The entry originates in a study of shared clonotypes between healthy human individuals. Study as a whole: Each donor's CD4 naive and CD4 memory cells filled three plates apiece, CD8 naive two, and CD8 memory one.

V lost 8 bases and J lost 3, with 17 bases in between. The CDR3 extends over 14 amino acids. Germline loops: CDR1 SGHRS, CDR2 YFSETQ. General study results and limits: Clonotype sharing across a few donors was observed for about 5.5% of naive CD4 clonotypes. Sequencing depth was a factor that was expected to affect clonotype sharing among donors.

CD45RO-negative, CCR7-selected cells formed the naive CD8 fraction, which excluded terminally differentiated effector memory CD45RA+ cells. The gene calls are TRBV5-1 and TRBJ1-1; D gene uncertain. The clonotype comes from a man aged 18 to 35 in good health. Some clones in this sample may be carry-over from other donors' samples. The specimen was naive CD8+ T cells from PBMCs. CDR3 amino acids: CASMIGGEDTEAFF. The DNA for the CDR3 is TGCGCCAGTATGATAGGTGGTGAGGACACTGAAGCTTTCTTT.